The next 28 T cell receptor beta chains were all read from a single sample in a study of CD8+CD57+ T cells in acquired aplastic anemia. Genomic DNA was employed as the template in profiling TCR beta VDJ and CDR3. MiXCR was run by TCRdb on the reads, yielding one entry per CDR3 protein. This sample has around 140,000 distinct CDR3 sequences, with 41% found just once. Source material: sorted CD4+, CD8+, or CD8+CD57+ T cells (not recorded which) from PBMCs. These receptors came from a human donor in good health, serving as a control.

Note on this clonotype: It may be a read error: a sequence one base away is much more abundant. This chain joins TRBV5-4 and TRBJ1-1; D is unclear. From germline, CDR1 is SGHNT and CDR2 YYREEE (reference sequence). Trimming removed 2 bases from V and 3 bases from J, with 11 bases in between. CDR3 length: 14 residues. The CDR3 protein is CASSLFGVDTEAFF. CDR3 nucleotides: TGTGCCAGCAGCTTATTCGGGGTCGACACTGAAGCTTTCTTT.

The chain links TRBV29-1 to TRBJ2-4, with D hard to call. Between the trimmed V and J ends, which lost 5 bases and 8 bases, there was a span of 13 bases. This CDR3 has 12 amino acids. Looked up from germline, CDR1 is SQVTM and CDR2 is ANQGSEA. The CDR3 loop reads CSVHKGEDIQYF. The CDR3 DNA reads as TGCAGCGTTCACAAGGGTGAAGACATTCAGTACTTC.

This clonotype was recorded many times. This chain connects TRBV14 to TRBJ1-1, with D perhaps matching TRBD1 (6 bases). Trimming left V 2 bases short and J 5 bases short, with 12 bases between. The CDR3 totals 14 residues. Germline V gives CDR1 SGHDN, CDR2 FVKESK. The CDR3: CASSQLGAVTEAFF. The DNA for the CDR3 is TGTGCCAGCAGCCAACTGGGGGCCGTTACTGAAGCTTTCTTT.

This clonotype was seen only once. This CDR3 is CASSLPGGARPQHF. Written as DNA, the CDR3 is TGTGCCAGCAGCTTACCGGGTGGTGCTCGGCCCCAGCATTTT. The rearrangement joins TRBV7-6 to TRBJ1-5, with D hard to call. Trimming cost V 2 bases and J 9 bases, with 14 bases left between them. Germline CDR1 SGHVS, CDR2 FNYEAQ. The CDR3 covers 14 residues. Supplemented by reference TRBV7-6 and TRBJ1-5, the full variable domain reads GAGVSQSPRYKVTKRGQDVALRCDPISGHVSLYWYRQALGQGPEFLTYFNYEAQQDKSGLPNDRFSAERPEGSISTLTIQRTEQRDSAMYRCASSLPGGARPQHFGDGTRLSIL.

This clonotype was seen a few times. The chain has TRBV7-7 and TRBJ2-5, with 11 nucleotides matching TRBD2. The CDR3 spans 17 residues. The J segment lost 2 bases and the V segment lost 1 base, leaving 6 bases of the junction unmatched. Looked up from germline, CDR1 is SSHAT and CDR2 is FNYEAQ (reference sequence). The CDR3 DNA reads TGTGCCAGCAGCTTAGGCCGACTAGCGGGGAGTCAAGAGACCCAGTACTTC. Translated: CASSLGRLAGSQETQYF. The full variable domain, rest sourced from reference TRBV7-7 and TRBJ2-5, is GAGVSQSPRYKVTKRGQDVTLRCDPISSHATLYWYQQALGQGPEFLTYFNYEAQPDKSGLPSDRFSAERPEGSISTLTIQRTEQRDSAMYRCASSLGRLAGSQETQYFGPGTRLLVL.

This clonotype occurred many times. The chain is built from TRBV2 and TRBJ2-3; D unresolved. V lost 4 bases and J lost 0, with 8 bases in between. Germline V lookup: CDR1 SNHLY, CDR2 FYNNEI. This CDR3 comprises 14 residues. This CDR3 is CASSALRSTDTQYF. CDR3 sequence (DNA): TGTGCCAGCAGTGCATTGCGGAGCACAGATACGCAGTATTTT.

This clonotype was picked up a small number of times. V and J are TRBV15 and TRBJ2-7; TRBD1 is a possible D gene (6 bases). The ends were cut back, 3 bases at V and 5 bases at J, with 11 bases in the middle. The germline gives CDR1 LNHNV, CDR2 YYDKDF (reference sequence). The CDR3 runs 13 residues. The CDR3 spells CATSSETGHEQYF. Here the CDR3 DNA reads TGTGCCACCAGCAGCGAAACAGGGCACGAGCAGTACTTC.

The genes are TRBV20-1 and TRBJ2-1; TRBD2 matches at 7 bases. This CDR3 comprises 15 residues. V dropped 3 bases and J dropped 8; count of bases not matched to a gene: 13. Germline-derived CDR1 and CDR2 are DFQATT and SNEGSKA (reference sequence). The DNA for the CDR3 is TGCAGTGCTAGGTCGGGTTGGCTAGCGGCGGATGAGCAGTTCTTC. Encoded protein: CSARSGWLAADEQFF.

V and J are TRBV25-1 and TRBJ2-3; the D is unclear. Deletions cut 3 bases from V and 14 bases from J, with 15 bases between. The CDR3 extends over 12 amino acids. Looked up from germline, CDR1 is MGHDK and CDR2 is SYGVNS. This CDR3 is CASSDPPLQGYF. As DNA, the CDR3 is TGTGCCAGCAGTGACCCCCCCTTACAAGGGTATTTT.

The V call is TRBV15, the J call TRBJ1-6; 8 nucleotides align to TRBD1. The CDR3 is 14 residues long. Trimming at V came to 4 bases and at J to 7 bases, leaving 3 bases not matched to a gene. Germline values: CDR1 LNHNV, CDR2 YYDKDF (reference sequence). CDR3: CATSTGQDNSPLHF. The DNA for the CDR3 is TGTGCCACCAGCACGGGACAGGACAATTCACCCCTCCACTTT.

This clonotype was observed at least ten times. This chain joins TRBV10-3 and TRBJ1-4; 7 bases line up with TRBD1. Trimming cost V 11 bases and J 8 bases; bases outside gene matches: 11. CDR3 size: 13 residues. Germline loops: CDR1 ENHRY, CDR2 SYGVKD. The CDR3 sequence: CAAQTGRNEKLFF. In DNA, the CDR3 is TGTGCCGCGCAGACAGGGCGGAACGAAAAACTGTTTTTT.

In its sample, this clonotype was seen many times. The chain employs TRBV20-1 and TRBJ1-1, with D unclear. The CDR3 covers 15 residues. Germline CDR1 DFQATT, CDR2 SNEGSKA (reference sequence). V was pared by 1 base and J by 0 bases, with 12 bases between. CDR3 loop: CSARGPRNLNTEAFF. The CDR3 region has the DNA TGCAGTGCTAGAGGGCCCAGGAACTTGAACACTGAAGCTTTCTTT.

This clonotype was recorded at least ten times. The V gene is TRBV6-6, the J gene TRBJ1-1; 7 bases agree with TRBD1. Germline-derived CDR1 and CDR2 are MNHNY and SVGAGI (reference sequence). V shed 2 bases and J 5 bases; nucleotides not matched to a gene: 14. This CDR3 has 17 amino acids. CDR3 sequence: CASSYVATGLRRTEAFF. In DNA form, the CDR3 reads TGTGCCAGCAGTTACGTCGCGACAGGGCTTCGTCGGACTGAAGCTTTCTTT.

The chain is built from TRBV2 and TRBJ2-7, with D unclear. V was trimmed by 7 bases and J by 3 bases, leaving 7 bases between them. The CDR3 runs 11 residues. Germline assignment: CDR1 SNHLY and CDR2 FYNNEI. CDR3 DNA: TGTGCCAGCACCCCGGGCTACGAGCAGTACGTC. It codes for CASTPGYEQYV.

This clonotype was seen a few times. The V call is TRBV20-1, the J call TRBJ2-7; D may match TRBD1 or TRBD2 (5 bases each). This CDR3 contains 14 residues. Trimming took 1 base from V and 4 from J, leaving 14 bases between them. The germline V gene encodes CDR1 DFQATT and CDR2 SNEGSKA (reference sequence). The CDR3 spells CSARVFGTTYEQYF. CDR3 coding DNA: TGCAGTGCTAGAGTTTTCGGGACGACATACGAGCAGTACTTC.

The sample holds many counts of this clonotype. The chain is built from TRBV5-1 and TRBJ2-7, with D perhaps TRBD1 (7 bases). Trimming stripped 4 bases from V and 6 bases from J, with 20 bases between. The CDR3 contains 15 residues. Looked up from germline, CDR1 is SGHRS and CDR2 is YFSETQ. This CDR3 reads CASSIQGGAPAEQYF. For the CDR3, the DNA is TGCGCCAGCAGCATTCAGGGGGGCGCCCCGGCCGAGCAGTACTTC.

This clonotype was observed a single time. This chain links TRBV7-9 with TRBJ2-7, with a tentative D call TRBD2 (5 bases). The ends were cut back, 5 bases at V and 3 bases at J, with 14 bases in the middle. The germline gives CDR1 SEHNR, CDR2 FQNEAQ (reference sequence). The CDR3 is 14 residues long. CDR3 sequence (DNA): TGTGCCAGCAGCCAAGATGCGGGTAACTACGAGCAGTACGTC. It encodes CASSQDAGNYEQYV.

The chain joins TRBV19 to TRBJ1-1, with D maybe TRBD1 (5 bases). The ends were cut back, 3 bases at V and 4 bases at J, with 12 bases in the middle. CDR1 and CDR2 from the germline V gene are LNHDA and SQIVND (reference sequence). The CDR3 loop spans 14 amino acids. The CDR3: CASSMSPRGTEAFF. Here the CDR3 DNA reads TGTGCCAGTAGTATGTCCCCAAGGGGCACTGAAGCTTTCTTT.

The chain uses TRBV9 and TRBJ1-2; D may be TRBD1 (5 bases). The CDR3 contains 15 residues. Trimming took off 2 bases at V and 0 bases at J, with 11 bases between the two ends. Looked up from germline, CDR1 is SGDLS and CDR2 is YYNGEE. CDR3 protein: CASSVDGASNYGYTF. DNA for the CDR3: TGTGCCAGCAGCGTTGACGGGGCTTCTAACTATGGCTACACCTTC.

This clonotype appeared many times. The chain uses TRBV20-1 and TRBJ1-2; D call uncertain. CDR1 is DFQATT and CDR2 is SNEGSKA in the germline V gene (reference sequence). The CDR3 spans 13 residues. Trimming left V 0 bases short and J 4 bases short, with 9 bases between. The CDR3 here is CSAREGGVYGYTF. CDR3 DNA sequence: TGCAGTGCTAGAGAAGGCGGGGTCTATGGCTACACCTTC.

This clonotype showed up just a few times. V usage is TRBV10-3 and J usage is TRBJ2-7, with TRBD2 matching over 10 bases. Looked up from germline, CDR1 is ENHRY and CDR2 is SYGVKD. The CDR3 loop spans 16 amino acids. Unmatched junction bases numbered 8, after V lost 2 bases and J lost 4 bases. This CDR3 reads CAISEGTSETRYEQYF. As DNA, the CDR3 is TGTGCCATCAGTGAGGGGACTAGCGAGACTAGGTACGAGCAGTACTTC.

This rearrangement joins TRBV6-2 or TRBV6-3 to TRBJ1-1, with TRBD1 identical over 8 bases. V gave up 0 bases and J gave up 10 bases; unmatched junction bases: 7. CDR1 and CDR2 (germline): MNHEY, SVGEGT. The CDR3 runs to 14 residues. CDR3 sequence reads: CASSYSNRGDGAFF. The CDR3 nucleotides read TGTGCCAGCAGTTACTCGAACAGGGGGGATGGAGCTTTCTTT.

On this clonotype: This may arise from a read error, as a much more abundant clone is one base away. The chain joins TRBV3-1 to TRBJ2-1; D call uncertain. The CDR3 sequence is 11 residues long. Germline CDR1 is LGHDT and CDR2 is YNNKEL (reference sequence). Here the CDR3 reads CASSQSSRALF. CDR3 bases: TGTGCCAGCAGCCAAAGCAGTCGTGCGCTCTTC.

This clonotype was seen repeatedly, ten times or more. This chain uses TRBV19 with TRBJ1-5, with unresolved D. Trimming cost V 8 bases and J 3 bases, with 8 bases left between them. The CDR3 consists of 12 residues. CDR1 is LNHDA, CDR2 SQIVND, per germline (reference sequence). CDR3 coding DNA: TGTGCCAGTGACTCCTTCAATCAGCCCCAGCATTTT. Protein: CASDSFNQPQHF.

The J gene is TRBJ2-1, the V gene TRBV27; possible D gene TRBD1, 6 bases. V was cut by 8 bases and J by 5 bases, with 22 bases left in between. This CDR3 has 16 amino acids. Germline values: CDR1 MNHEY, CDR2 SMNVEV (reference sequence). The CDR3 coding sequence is TGTGCCAGCCGCTCATTCATTCGGACAGCCAACAATGAGCAGTTCTTC. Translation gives CASRSFIRTANNEQFF.

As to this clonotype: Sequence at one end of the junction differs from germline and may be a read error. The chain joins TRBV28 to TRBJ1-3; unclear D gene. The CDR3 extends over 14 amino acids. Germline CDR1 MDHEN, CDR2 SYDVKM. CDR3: CASSTMGSGNAIYF. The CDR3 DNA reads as TGTGCCAGCAGCACCATGGGATCTGGAAACGCCATATATTTT.

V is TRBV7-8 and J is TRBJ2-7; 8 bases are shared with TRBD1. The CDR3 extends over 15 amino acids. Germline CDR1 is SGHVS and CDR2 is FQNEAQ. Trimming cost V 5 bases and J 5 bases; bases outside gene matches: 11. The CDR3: CASSLPTGVRDEQYF. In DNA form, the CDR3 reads TGTGCCAGCAGCCTCCCGACAGGGGTGAGGGACGAGCAGTACTTC.

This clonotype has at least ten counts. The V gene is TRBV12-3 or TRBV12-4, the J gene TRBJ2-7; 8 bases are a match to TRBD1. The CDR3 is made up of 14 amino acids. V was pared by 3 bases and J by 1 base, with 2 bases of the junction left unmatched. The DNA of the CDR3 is TGTGCCAGCAGTTTGACAGGGGAGTCCTACGAGCAGTACTTC. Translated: CASSLTGESYEQYF.